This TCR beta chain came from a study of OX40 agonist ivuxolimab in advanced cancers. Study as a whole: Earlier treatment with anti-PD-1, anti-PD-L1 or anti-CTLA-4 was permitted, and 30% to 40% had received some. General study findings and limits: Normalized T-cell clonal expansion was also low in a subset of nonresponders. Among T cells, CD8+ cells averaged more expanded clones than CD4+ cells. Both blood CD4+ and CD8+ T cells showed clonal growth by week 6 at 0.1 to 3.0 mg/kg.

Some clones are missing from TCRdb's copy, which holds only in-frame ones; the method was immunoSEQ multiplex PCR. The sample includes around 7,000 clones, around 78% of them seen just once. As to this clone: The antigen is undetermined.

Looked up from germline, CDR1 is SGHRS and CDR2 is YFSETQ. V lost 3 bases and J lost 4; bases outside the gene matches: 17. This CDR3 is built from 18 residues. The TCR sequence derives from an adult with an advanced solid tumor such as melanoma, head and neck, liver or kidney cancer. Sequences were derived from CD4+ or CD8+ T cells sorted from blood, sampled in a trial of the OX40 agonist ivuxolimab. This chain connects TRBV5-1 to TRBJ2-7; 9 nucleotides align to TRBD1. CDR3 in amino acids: CASSSPGQGGKIRYEQYF. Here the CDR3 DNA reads TGCGCCAGCAGCTCCCCGGGACAGGGAGGGAAAATTCGTTACGAGCAGTACTTC.